These 9 T cell receptor beta chains share one sample of origin, sequenced in a study of blood T cell repertoires in COVID-19. TCRdb's table, derived via immunoSEQ multiplex PCR, lists solely in-frame clones and lacks some. The table shows about 440,000 clones, with about 87% occurring only once. The sequenced sample consisted of peripheral blood. These TCRs come from a woman aged 45-65 years with COVID-19, enrolled during active disease.

The genes are TRBV7-9 and TRBJ2-7, with D hard to call. Germline V gives CDR1 SEHNR, CDR2 FQNEAQ (reference sequence). Between the trimmed V and J ends, which lost 3 bases and 2 bases, there was a span of 14 bases. This CDR3 is built from 15 residues. The CDR3 DNA reads as TGTGCCAGCAGCTTTTCTAGGAATCCCACCTACGAGCAGTACTTC. This sequence encodes CASSFSRNPTYEQYF. Looking up the rest from reference TRBV7-9 and TRBJ2-7 gives the full variable domain: DTGVSQNPRHKITKRGQNVTFRCDPISEHNRLYWYRQTLGQGPEFLTYFQNEAQLEKSRLLSDRFSAERPKGSFSTLEIQRTEQGDSAMYLCASSFSRNPTYEQYFGPGTRLTVT.

V and J are TRBV11-1 and TRBJ2-1; unclear D gene. This CDR3 has 15 residues. Germline CDR1 and CDR2: SGHAT and FQDESV (reference sequence). Deletions cut 5 bases from V and 0 bases from J, with 11 bases between. The CDR3 DNA follows: TGTGCCAGCAGCCGCAGAAGGAGCTCCTACAATGAGCAGTTCTTC. It encodes CASSRRRSSYNEQFF.

This clone was seen a handful of times. Additional DNA sequences in this sample encode the identical CDR3. The chain uses TRBV6-1 and TRBJ2-4; D is perhaps TRBD1 (5 bases). Trimming took off 3 bases at V and 6 bases at J, with 6 bases between the two ends. The germline V gene has CDR1 MNHNS and CDR2 SASEGT. The CDR3 extends over 12 amino acids. In DNA form, the CDR3 reads TGTGCCAGCAGTGAGCAGGGAAACATTCAGTACTTC. The encoded protein is CASSEQGNIQYF.

The sample holds one count of this clone. The J gene is TRBJ2-2, the V gene TRBV5-1; 14 bases map to TRBD2. Trimming took 4 bases from V and 6 from J; bases not matched to a gene: 8. The V gene's germline CDR1 is SGHRS and CDR2 YFSETQ. This CDR3 has 17 residues. The CDR3 DNA is TGCGCCAGCAGCCAGACTAGCGGGGGGGTTTCACCCGGGGAGCTGTTTTTT. Translating gives CASSQTSGGVSPGELFF.

V and J are TRBV9 and TRBJ2-7, with D maybe TRBD2 (5 bases). The V end lost 4 bases, the J end lost 0 bases, and 11 bases lay between the germline ends. Germline V gene data show CDR1 as SGDLS and CDR2 as YYNGEE. CDR3 length: 14 residues. CDR3 sequence reads: CASSLFRDSYEQYF. The DNA of the CDR3 is TGTGCCAGCAGCTTGTTTCGGGACTCCTACGAGCAGTACTTC.

V gene TRBV14 combines with J gene TRBJ2-1, with 8 bases that match TRBD1. The CDR3 sequence is 15 residues long. Trimming cost V 6 bases and J 4 bases; bases outside gene matches: 8. Germline-derived CDR1 and CDR2 are SGHDN and FVKESK. The DNA for the CDR3 is TGTGCCAGCAGAGAGACAGGGGCCAGGTACAATGAGCAGTTCTTC. Translated, it gives CASRETGARYNEQFF.

The rearrangement uses TRBV6-5 and TRBJ1-1, with D maybe TRBD1 (6 bases). Germline V gene sequence: CDR1 MNHEY, CDR2 SVGAGI. The CDR3 loop spans 14 amino acids. Trimming removed 6 bases from V and 1 base from J, with 12 bases in between. In DNA, the CDR3 is TGTGCCAGCAGGCCGGGACACAAGAACACTGAAGCTTTCTTT. Its translation: CASRPGHKNTEAFF.

In its sample, this clone was seen a few times. This chain uses TRBV10-3 with TRBJ1-5; D not certain. CDR3 size: 14 residues. The V gene's germline CDR1 is ENHRY and CDR2 SYGVKD. V was shortened by 0 bases and J by 4 bases, with 7 bases between the two germline ends. CDR3 sequence: CAISESGGNQPQHF. In DNA form, the CDR3 reads TGTGCCATCAGTGAGTCAGGAGGGAATCAGCCCCAGCATTTT.

The chain joins TRBV5-4 to TRBJ1-1; D is uncertain. The CDR3 covers 15 residues. Trimming stripped 2 bases from V and 1 base from J, with 12 bases between. The V gene's germline CDR1 is SGHNT and CDR2 YYREEE (reference sequence). CDR3 in DNA: TGTGCCAGCAGCTTTTCGCAGGAGGAGAACACTGAAGCTTTCTTT. It translates to CASSFSQEENTEAFF.